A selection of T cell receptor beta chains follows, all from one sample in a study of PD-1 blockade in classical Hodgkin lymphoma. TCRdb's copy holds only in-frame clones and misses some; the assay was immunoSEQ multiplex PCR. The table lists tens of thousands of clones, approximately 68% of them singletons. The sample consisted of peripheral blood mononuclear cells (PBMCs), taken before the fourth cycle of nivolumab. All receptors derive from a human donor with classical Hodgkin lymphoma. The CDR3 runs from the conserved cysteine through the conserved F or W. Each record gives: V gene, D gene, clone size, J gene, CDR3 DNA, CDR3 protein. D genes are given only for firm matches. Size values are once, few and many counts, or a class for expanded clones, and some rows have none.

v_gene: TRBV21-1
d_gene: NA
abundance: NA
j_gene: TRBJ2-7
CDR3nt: TGTGCCAGCAGCAAATGCCGACAGGGGAAAAACGAGCAGTACTTC
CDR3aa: CASSKCRQGKNEQYF

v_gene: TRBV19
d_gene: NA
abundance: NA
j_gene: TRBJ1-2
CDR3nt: TGTGCCAGTAGTATTCGGGCAGGGGACTATGGCTACACCTTC
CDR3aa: CASSIRAGDYGYTF

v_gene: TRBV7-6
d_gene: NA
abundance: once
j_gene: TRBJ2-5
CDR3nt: TGTGCCAGCAGAGAAATTGGGGCGGGGGAGACCCAGTACTTC
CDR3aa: CASREIGAGETQYF

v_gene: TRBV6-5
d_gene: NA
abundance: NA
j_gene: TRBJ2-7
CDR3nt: TGTGCCAGCGGACCGTCGACATACTCCTACGAGCAGTACTTC
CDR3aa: CASGPSTYSYEQYF

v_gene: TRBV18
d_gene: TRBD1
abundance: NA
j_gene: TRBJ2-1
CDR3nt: TGTGCCAGCTCCCCGGGGACAGTAGGCAATGAGCAGTTCTTC
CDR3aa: CASSPGTVGNEQFF

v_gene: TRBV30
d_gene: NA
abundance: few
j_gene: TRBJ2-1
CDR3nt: TGTGCCTGGAGTGTAAGTCAGGGTCTAAATGAGCAGTTCTTC
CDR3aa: CAWSVSQGLNEQFF

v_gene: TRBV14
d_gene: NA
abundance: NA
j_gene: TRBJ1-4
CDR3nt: TGTGCCAGCAGCCATGCAACGGGGTGGGGACACGGTGAAAAACTGTTTTTT
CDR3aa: CASSHATGWGHGEKLFF

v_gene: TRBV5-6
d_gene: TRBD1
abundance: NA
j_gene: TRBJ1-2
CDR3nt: TGTGCCAGCAGCTTGGCTGGGACAGCCGCCTATGGCTACACCTTC
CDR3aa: CASSLAGTAAYGYTF

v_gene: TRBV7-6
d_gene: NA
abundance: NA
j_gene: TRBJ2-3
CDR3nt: TGTGCCAGCAGCTTAGGCCCGACTAGTACTGTTACGCAGTATTTT
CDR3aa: CASSLGPTSTVTQYF

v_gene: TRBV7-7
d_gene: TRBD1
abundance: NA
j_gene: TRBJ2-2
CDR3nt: TGTGCCAGCAGTCGGACAGGCTCCGGCAGGGACACCGGGGAGCTGTTTTTT
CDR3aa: CASSRTGSGRDTGELFF

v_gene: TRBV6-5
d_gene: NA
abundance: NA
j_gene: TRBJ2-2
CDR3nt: TGTGCCAGCAGCCAACAAATATTTTACACCGGGGAGCTGTTTTTT
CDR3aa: CASSQQIFYTGELFF

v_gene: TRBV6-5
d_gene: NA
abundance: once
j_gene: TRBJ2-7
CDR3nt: TGTGCCAGCAGTTCCCTGGCAGGGAGCTACGAGCAGTACTTC
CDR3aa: CASSSLAGSYEQYF

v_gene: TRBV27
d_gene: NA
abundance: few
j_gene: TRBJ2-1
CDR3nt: TGTGCCAGCAGTTTAGACCCAGGGGCCGGCAATGAGCAGTTCTTC
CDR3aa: CASSLDPGAGNEQFF

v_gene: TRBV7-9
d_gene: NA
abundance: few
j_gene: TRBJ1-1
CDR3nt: TGTGCCAGCAGCCCAGGAGGGGGAATGAACACTGAAGCTTTCTTT
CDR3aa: CASSPGGGMNTEAFF

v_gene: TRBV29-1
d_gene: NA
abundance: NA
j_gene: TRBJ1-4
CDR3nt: TGCAGCGTGATTAGGGGTGAAAAACTGTTTTTT
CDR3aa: CSVIRGEKLFF

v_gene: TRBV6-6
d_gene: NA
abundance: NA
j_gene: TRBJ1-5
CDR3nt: TGTGCCAGCAGTTACTCGACTTCCCAGCCCCAGCATTTT
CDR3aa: CASSYSTSQPQHF

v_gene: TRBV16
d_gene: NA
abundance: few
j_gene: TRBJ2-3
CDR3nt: TGTGCCAGCAGCCAATCTGGGGGAATCACAGATACGCAGTATTTT
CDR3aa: CASSQSGGITDTQYF

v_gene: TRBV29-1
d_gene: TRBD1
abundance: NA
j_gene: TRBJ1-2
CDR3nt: TGCAGCGTTGATCGGGGACAGGGGTTTCCCTATGGCTACACCTTC
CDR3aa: CSVDRGQGFPYGYTF